The source of this T cell receptor (beta chain) is a study of cytomegalovirus exposure and HLA in healthy donors. Whole-study findings and limits: Cytomegalovirus-associated TCR beta chains were listed, numbering under 200. According to a later analysis, donors in an Asian-associated ancestry cluster reportedly had fewer N-insertions than the roughly 720-donor mean.

The PCR used 60 Vbeta and 13 Jbeta primers. Sequenced by immunoSEQ multiplex PCR; TCRdb stores in-frame clones only, minus some. The sample consists of over 150,000 clones, about 84% of them appearing once. On this clone itself: What it binds is unknown.

There are 13 residues in the CDR3. CDR1 GTSNPN and CDR2 SVGIG come from the germline V gene (reference sequence). V was shortened by 0 bases and J by 7 bases, with 12 bases between the two germline ends. The source material was PBMCs. J is TRBJ2-5 and V is TRBV30, with D possibly being TRBD1 (5 bases). This TCR came from a middle-aged woman in good health and CMV-seropositive. CDR3 in DNA: TGTGCCTGGAGTGTAATGGGGCCCGGGACCCAGTACTTC. Its protein is CAWSVMGPGTQYF.